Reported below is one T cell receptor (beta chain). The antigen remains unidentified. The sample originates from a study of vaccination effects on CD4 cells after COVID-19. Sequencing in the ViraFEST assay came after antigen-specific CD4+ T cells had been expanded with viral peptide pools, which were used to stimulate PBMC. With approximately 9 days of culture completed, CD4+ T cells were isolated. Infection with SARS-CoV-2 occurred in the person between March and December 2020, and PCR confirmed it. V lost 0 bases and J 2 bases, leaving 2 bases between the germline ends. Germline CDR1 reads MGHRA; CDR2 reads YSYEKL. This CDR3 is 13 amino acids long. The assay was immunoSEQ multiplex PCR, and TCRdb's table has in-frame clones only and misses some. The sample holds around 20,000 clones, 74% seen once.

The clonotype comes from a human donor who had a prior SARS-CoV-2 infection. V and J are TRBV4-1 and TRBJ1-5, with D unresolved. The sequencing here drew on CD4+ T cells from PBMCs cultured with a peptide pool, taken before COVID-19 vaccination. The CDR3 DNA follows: TGCGCCAGCAGCCAAGACGGCAATCAGCCCCAGCATTTT. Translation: CASSQDGNQPQHF.